These T cell receptor beta chains were read from a single sample in a study of T cell responses to AZD1222 COVID-19 vaccine. The assay was immunoSEQ multiplex PCR, and TCRdb's table has in-frame clones only and misses some. The data hold approximately 100,000 clones, with approximately 90% observed a single time. The sample in question was peripheral blood, obtained on day 0 of AZD1222 vaccination. Receptor source: an adult in good health. Both conserved end residues are part of each CDR3. The D gene is left open where the match is weak. The size field is filled for only some rows; it gives once, few, many or a size class.

cdr3_aa cdr3_nt clone_size d_call j_call cdr3_length v_call
CAISESRTVEEQFF TGTGCCATCAGTGAGTCAAGAACAGTAGAAGAGCAGTTCTTC - - TRBJ2-1 14 TRBV10-3
CSVAGVDRLAVF TGCAGCGTTGCTGGTGTGGACAGGTTGGCAGTCTTC - TRBD1 TRBJ2-7 12 TRBV29-1
CASSYGTPSPYEQYF TGTGCCAGCAGCTACGGGACACCCTCTCCATACGAGCAGTACTTC - - TRBJ2-7 15 TRBV7-8
CASSYEDRGLYTF TGTGCCAGCAGTTATGAGGACAGGGGACTCTACACCTTC - TRBD1 TRBJ1-2 13 TRBV6-5
CASSLQDGYTF TGTGCCAGCAGTCTTCAAGATGGCTACACCTTC - - TRBJ1-2 11 TRBV2
CASSQAWFGQGNEQFF TGCGCCAGCAGCCAAGCATGGTTTGGCCAGGGCAATGAGCAGTTCTTC - - TRBJ2-1 16 TRBV4-3
CASSPLTLDREDIQYF TGTGCCAGCAGCCCCCTCACCTTGGACAGGGAAGACATTCAGTACTTC - TRBD1 TRBJ2-4 16 TRBV6-6
CASSQGAQVGELFF TGCGCCAGCAGCCAGGGGGCGCAGGTCGGGGAGCTGTTTTTT - TRBD1 TRBJ2-2 14 TRBV5-1
CASSSGQGKIEAFF TGTGCCAGCAGCTCGGGACAGGGGAAGATTGAAGCTTTCTTT - TRBD1 TRBJ1-1 14 TRBV11-2
CASRGGAEAFF TGTGCCAGCAGGGGAGGGGCTGAAGCTTTCTTT - - TRBJ1-1 11 TRBV7-9
CASSLRDTDTQYF TGTGCCAGCAGTCTAAGAGACACAGATACGCAGTATTTT - - TRBJ2-3 13 TRBV6-5
CASSLAGGLGNEQFF TGTGCCAGCAGCTTAGCGGGGGGCTTAGGCAATGAGCAGTTCTTC - - TRBJ2-1 15 TRBV7-2
CASSRIGGGNTEAFF TGTGCCAGCAGCCGCATCGGCGGGGGGAACACTGAAGCTTTCTTT - - TRBJ1-1 15 TRBV4-2
CASSPRQKYEQYF TGTGCCAGCAGCCCCCGTCAGAAATACGAGCAGTACTTC - - TRBJ2-7 13 TRBV7-6
CATSDHRVGSNQPQHF TGTGCCACCAGTGACCACAGGGTAGGGAGCAATCAGCCCCAGCATTTT few - TRBJ1-5 16 TRBV24-1
CASSHVGLRRYF TGTGCCAGCAGCCATGTAGGCTTGAGACGTTACTTC - - TRBJ2-5 12 TRBV14
CASSRTGSDIQYF TGTGCCAGCAGCCGAACAGGGTCGGACATTCAGTACTTC - - TRBJ2-4 13 TRBV13
CASSSPTGNSPLHF TGTGCCAGCAGCTCCCCGACAGGAAATTCACCCCTCCACTTT few - TRBJ1-6 14 TRBV7-9
CARGPGEQYF TGTGCCAGGGGGCCCGGGGAGCAGTACTTC - - TRBJ2-7 10 TRBV25-1
CASSSGTASSTDTQYF TGTGCCAGCAGCTCAGGGACAGCCTCAAGCACAGATACGCAGTATTTT - TRBD1 TRBJ2-3 16 TRBV7-3
CASSYSVNTGELFF TGTGCCAGCAGTTACTCAGTTAACACCGGGGAGCTGTTTTTT few - TRBJ2-2 14 TRBV6-2/TRBV6-3
CASSLFRTGGKIAEAFF TGCGCCAGCAGCTTGTTTAGGACAGGGGGTAAAATCGCTGAAGCTTTCTTT - TRBD1 TRBJ1-1 17 TRBV5-1
CASRLAGGLRGYF TGTGCCAGCAGACTAGCGGGGGGCCTCAGAGGGTATTTT - TRBD2 TRBJ2-3 13 TRBV6-5
CASKWGRSTNEKLFF TGTGCCAGCAAATGGGGGCGTTCAACTAATGAAAAACTGTTTTTT - - TRBJ1-4 15 TRBV2
CASRPGGANYGYTF TGTGCCAGCAGGCCAGGGGGCGCCAACTATGGCTACACCTTC - TRBD1 TRBJ1-2 14 TRBV28
CATSGSRNYGYTF TGTGCCACCAGTGGTAGCCGGAACTATGGCTACACCTTC - - TRBJ1-2 13 TRBV24-1